The rows below give T cell receptor beta chains drawn from one sample of a study of T cells in Graves' hyperthyroidism and ophthalmopathy. A single record per CDR3 protein comes from TCRdb applying MiXCR to the multiplex PCR reads. The sample records about 360,000 distinct CDR3 sequences, 15% to 20% being singletons. The sequencing sample was made of blood. These receptor sequences come from a woman aged 18-30 years with Graves' hyperthyroidism. Both conserved end residues are part of each CDR3. A D gene is named only where the DNA matches it firmly. Clone size is not always given. Where it is, it says once, few, many or a class for expanded clones.

J gene,V gene,D gene,clone size,CDR3 DNA,CDR3 protein
TRBJ2-5,TRBV28,.,.,TGTGCCAGCTTAAGGAACGGGGGCGGAGAGACCCAGTACTTC,CASLRNGGGETQYF
TRBJ1-1,TRBV20-1,.,.,TGCAGTGCTAGGGGGGTGGAAGGTAGGAACACTGAAGCTTTCTTT,CSARGVEGRNTEAFF
TRBJ1-1,TRBV6-5,.,many,TGTGCCACGAAGGTTGGGAACACTGAAGCTTTCTTT,CATKVGNTEAFF
TRBJ1-5,TRBV28,.,.,TGTGCCAGCAGTTTATGGCAGTCTTGGAATCAGCCCCAGCATTTT,CASSLWQSWNQPQHF
TRBJ1-1,TRBV3-1,TRBD1,few,TGTGCCAGCAGCCAAAACCTCGGGACAGGGGGCACTGAAGCTTTCTTT,CASSQNLGTGGTEAFF
TRBJ2-7,TRBV4-1,TRBD1,.,TGCGCCAGCAGCCAGCATGGCCAGGGGGACTACGAGCAGTACTTC,CASSQHGQGDYEQYF
TRBJ1-5,TRBV5-1,.,.,TGCGCCAGCAGCCACCCCCCGAGGGGGGGCCCAAGGGAGCCCCAGCATTTT,CASSHPPRGGPREPQHF
TRBJ1-2,TRBV27,.,many,TGTGCCAGCAGTTCGACCCCTGGTATTTATGGCTACACCTTC,CASSSTPGIYGYTF
TRBJ2-5,TRBV7-3,.,many,TGTGCCAGCAGCCAAACAGGCCAAGAGACCCAGTACTTC,CASSQTGQETQYF
TRBJ1-5,TRBV4-1,TRBD1,.,TGCGCCAGCAGCCAAGTGGGACAGGGATTCAATCAGCCCCAGCATTTT,CASSQVGQGFNQPQHF
TRBJ2-2,TRBV13,.,many,TGTGCCAGCAGGTACAGGGAAACCGGGGAGCTGTTTTTT,CASRYRETGELFF
TRBJ2-5,TRBV3-1,.,few,TGTGCCAGCAGCCAAGAGGGGCAAGAGACCCAGTACTTC,CASSQEGQETQYF
TRBJ2-7,TRBV18,.,few,TGTGCCAGCTCGGGGGCTAGCGGCCTAACCTACGAGCAGTACTTC,CASSGASGLTYEQYF
TRBJ1-1,TRBV5-1,.,many,TGCGCCAGCAGCTTACAGGACTACATGAACACTGAAGCTTTCTTT,CASSLQDYMNTEAFF
TRBJ1-2,TRBV5-5,.,many,TGTGCCAGCAGCTTGGAAAGGGTTTATGGCTACACCTTC,CASSLERVYGYTF
TRBJ1-2,TRBV6-5,.,many,TGTGCCAGCAGTCTGATCTATGGCTACACCTTC,CASSLIYGYTF
TRBJ1-2,TRBV20-1,.,many,TGCAGTGCTAGACCCCCGGGACTCCAGGCAGGGGGCTACACCTTC,CSARPPGLQAGGYTF
TRBJ2-5,TRBV14,.,.,TGTGCCAGCAGCCAAGATATGCGGGAGACCCAGTACTTC,CASSQDMRETQYF
TRBJ2-7,TRBV19,.,many,TGTGCCAGTATTCCGGGCTCTTGGAGGGACTACGAGCAGTACTTC,CASIPGSWRDYEQYF
TRBJ1-2,TRBV7-3,.,many,TGTGCCAGCAGCTTCACCGGGACCGAAAATGGCTACACCTTC,CASSFTGTENGYTF
TRBJ2-5,TRBV3-1,TRBD2,many,TGTGCCAGCAGCCATAGCGGGGTAGAAGAGACCCAGTACTTC,CASSHSGVEETQYF
TRBJ1-6,TRBV2,.,few,TGTGCCAGCAGGCCCACCACGGGGGGTACTTCACCCCTCCACTTT,CASRPTTGGTSPLHF
TRBJ2-7,TRBV29-1,TRBD1,many,TGCAGCGTTGATATGGGGACAGGGGGCTACGAGCAGTACTTC,CSVDMGTGGYEQYF
TRBJ1-1,TRBV11-2,TRBD1,many,TGTGCCAGCAGCCTCCGGGCGGGGACAGCTGAAGCTTTCTTT,CASSLRAGTAEAFF
TRBJ2-7,TRBV11-3,.,few,TGTGCCAGCAGTCACGGCGGGGCCTCCTACGAGCAGTACTTC,CASSHGGASYEQYF
TRBJ2-5,TRBV2,TRBD1,many,TGTGCCAGCAGGTCGCCGGGACAGGGAGACGAGACCCAGTACTTC,CASRSPGQGDETQYF
TRBJ2-2,TRBV20-1,TRBD2,.,TGCAGTGCTAGCTCCAGCGGGGGCCCCTCAACCGGGGAGCTGTTTTTT,CSASSSGGPSTGELFF
TRBJ2-7,TRBV7-9,.,many,TGTGCCAGCAGGGGGGGCGGGGACTCCTACGAGCAGTACTTC,CASRGGGDSYEQYF